What follows are 26 T cell receptor beta chains derived from one specimen sequenced in a study of T cell responses to AZD1222 COVID-19 vaccine. Repertoires were generated with immunoSEQ multiplex PCR, while TCRdb's copy carries only in-frame clones and drops some. The sample comprises about 130,000 clones, around 90% of which are singletons, and around 1% rests with the top ten. The specimen comprised peripheral blood, sampled 28 days after the second AZD1222 dose. These receptor sequences come from an adult who received the AZD1222 COVID-19 vaccine.

The rearrangement uses TRBV2 and TRBJ1-4; 7 bases map to TRBD1. CDR1 and CDR2 from the germline V gene are SNHLY and FYNNEI. This CDR3 is built from 13 residues. Losses at the gene ends were 7 bases for V and 6 bases for J; bases not matched to a gene: 5. CDR3 bases: TGTGCCAGCATAGGGGGCTCGGATGAAAAACTGTTTTTT. This encodes CASIGGSDEKLFF. The variable domain in full, with the rest retrieved from reference TRBV2 and TRBJ1-4, is EPEVTQTPSHQVTQMGQEVILRCVPISNHLYFYWYRQILGQKVEFLVSFYNNEISEKSEIFDDQFSVERPDGSNFTLKIRSTKLEDSAMYFCASIGGSDEKLFFGSGTQLSVL.

The V call is TRBV6-1, the J call TRBJ2-5; D is perhaps TRBD2 (5 bases). The CDR3 length is 13 residues. Trimming took off 2 bases at V and 1 base at J, with 5 bases between the two ends. CDR1 and CDR2 from the germline V gene are MNHNS and SASEGT. CDR3 residues: CASSELAQETQYF. CDR3 sequence (DNA): TGTGCCAGCAGTGAACTAGCCCAAGAGACCCAGTACTTC.

This rearrangement joins TRBV30 to TRBJ1-1, with a possible D match to TRBD1 (6 bases). Germline V gene sequence: CDR1 GTSNPN, CDR2 SVGIG (reference sequence). The CDR3 is made up of 15 amino acids. V was pared by 2 bases and J by 0 bases, with 13 bases between. CDR3 coding DNA: TGTGCCTGGAGTCGTTTTCAGGGGCTGAACACTGAAGCTTTCTTT. Residues: CAWSRFQGLNTEAFF.

The chain recombines TRBV6-5 with TRBJ1-2; D unclear. The CDR3 contains 15 residues. The ends were cut back, 0 bases at V and 8 bases at J, with 16 bases in the middle. CDR1 is MNHEY, CDR2 SVGAGI, per germline. CDR3 nucleotide sequence: TGTGCCAGCAGTTACTCGAGGGTCCCCTCGTGGGGCTACACCTTC. Translation gives CASSYSRVPSWGYTF.

V gene TRBV7-9 combines with J gene TRBJ2-2; possibly TRBD2 for D (5 bases). V lost 9 bases and J 4 bases, leaving 18 bases between the germline ends. The CDR3 spans 15 residues. CDR1 is SEHNR, CDR2 FQNEAQ, per germline (reference sequence). The DNA for the CDR3 is TGTGCCAGACCATCAGATTCGGGAACCACCGGGGAGCTGTTTTTT. This gives the protein CARPSDSGTTGELFF. The full variable domain, in which reference TRBV7-9 and TRBJ2-2 provide the parts outside the CDR3, is DTGVSQNPRHKITKRGQNVTFRCDPISEHNRLYWYRQTLGQGPEFLTYFQNEAQLEKSRLLSDRFSAERPKGSFSTLEIQRTEQGDSAMYLCARPSDSGTTGELFFGEGSRLTVL.

This clone has only a few counts. The CDR3 protein is CASSQDSSPATEAFF. The CDR3 nucleotides are TGCGCCAGCAGCCAAGATTCGAGTCCGGCCACTGAAGCTTTCTTT. This sequence joins TRBV4-1 and TRBJ1-1; D not resolved. Trimming took 0 bases from V and 4 from J, leaving 12 bases between them. The CDR3 contains 15 residues. Per the germline V gene, CDR1 is MGHRA and CDR2 is YSYEKL.

The chain carries TRBV7-9 and TRBJ1-3; D unresolved. The CDR3 is made up of 14 amino acids. Trimming pared 1 base from V and 1 base from J, leaving 5 bases between. Germline V lookup: CDR1 SEHNR, CDR2 FQNEAQ (reference sequence). The CDR3 is CASSLGVSGNTIYF. In nucleotides, the CDR3 is TGTGCCAGCAGCTTAGGGGTGTCTGGAAACACCATATATTTT. Together with reference TRBV7-9 and TRBJ1-3, the CDR3 gives the full variable domain: DTGVSQNPRHKITKRGQNVTFRCDPISEHNRLYWYRQTLGQGPEFLTYFQNEAQLEKSRLLSDRFSAERPKGSFSTLEIQRTEQGDSAMYLCASSLGVSGNTIYFGEGSWLTVV.

The chain combines TRBV2 with TRBJ1-2; TRBD1 aligns across 7 bases. After removal of 2 bases from V and 4 bases from J, the junction contained 7 bases not matched to a gene. Germline lookup yields CDR1 SNHLY and CDR2 FYNNEI. This CDR3 has 15 amino acids. The CDR3 DNA is TGTGCCAGCAGTGAAAACAGGGGAACGGGCTATGGCTACACCTTC. Translating it yields CASSENRGTGYGYTF.

V is TRBV30 and J is TRBJ1-6; D gene unclear. CDR1 is GTSNPN and CDR2 is SVGIG in the germline V gene (reference sequence). The CDR3 is 11 amino acids. The V and J ends lost 0 bases and 11 bases respectively, with 5 bases between them. The CDR3, as DNA: TGTGCCTGGAGTGTTAAGACACCCCTCCACTTT. This translates into CAWSVKTPLHF.

The V call is TRBV6-5, the J call TRBJ2-7; 8 bases are shared with TRBD2. With V trimmed by 6 bases and J by 3 bases, 4 bases remained unmatched. The V gene's germline CDR1 is MNHEY and CDR2 SVGAGI. The CDR3 is made up of 13 amino acids. CDR3 sequence: CASRRTSSYEQYF. In nucleotides, the CDR3 is TGTGCCAGCAGACGGACTAGCAGCTACGAGCAGTACTTC.

This clone was observed a single time. This chain joins TRBV9 and TRBJ2-1, with 8 bases matching TRBD2. Germline CDR1 and CDR2: SGDLS and YYNGEE. With 0 bases clipped from V and 6 bases from J, the junction kept 14 bases outside the gene matches. CDR3 length: 18 amino acids. The CDR3, as DNA: TGTGCCAGCAGCGTAGCCCCCATTCAAGCGGGAGCGGGCAATGAGCAGTTCTTC. It translates to CASSVAPIQAGAGNEQFF.

The V call is TRBV5-6, the J call TRBJ1-2; no firm D call. The V end lost 4 bases, the J end lost 7 bases, and 17 bases lay between the germline ends. This CDR3 has 14 residues. Germline V gene sequence: CDR1 SGHDT, CDR2 YYEEEE. The CDR3 region has the DNA TGTGCCAGCAGCCGTCCGACGGGAGGAGGTGGCTACACCTTC. Protein: CASSRPTGGGGYTF. The full variable domain, rest sourced from reference TRBV5-6 and TRBJ1-2, is DAGVTQSPTHLIKTRGQQVTLRCSPKSGHDTVSWYQQALGQGPQFIFQYYEEEERQRGNFPDRFSGHQFPNYSSELNVNALLLGDSALYLCASSRPTGGGGYTFGSGTRLTVV.

The V gene is TRBV19, the J gene TRBJ2-1, with D possibly TRBD2 on 6 matching bases. CDR3 length equals 17 residues. Germline loops: CDR1 LNHDA, CDR2 SQIVND (reference sequence). V gave up 0 bases and J gave up 0 bases, with 12 bases separating them. CDR3 nucleotides: TGTGCCAGTAGTATAGATGGGACTTCCCTCTCCTACAATGAGCAGTTCTTC. Protein product: CASSIDGTSLSYNEQFF.

The genes are TRBV13 and TRBJ2-7, with 12 bases matching TRBD1. The CDR3 is made up of 15 amino acids. Trimming at V came to 1 base and at J to 7 bases, leaving 5 bases not matched to a gene. Germline V CDR1 and CDR2: PRHDT, FYEKMQ (reference sequence). The CDR3 DNA is TGTGCCAGCAGCTTAGTCGGGACAGGGGGCCGTGAGCAGTACTTC. Its translation is CASSLVGTGGREQYF. Based on the CDR3 plus reference TRBV13 and TRBJ2-7, the full variable domain is AAGVIQSPRHLIKEKRETATLKCYPIPRHDTVYWYQQGPGQDPQFLISFYEKMQSDKGSIPDRFSAQQFSDYHSELNMSSLELGDSALYFCASSLVGTGGREQYFGPGTRLTVT.

The chain recombines TRBV28 with TRBJ1-5; D remains ambiguous. This CDR3 contains 13 residues. Per germline, CDR1 MDHEN and CDR2 SYDVKM. Deletions cut 6 bases from V and 3 bases from J, with 9 bases between. CDR3 nucleotides: TGTGCCAGCAGAACAGATTACAATCAGCCCCAGCATTTT. Protein sequence: CASRTDYNQPQHF. The complete variable domain, with remaining parts taken from reference TRBV28 and TRBJ1-5, reads DVKVTQSSRYLVKRTGEKVFLECVQDMDHENMFWYRQDPGLGLRLIYFSYDVKMKEKGDIPEGYSVSREKKERFSLILESASTNQTSMYLCASRTDYNQPQHFGDGTRLSIL.

V is TRBV6-5 and J is TRBJ1-2, with a weak D call TRBD1 (5 bases). Germline V gives CDR1 MNHEY, CDR2 SVGAGI. This CDR3 has 15 amino acids. Trimming removed 2 bases at V and 3 bases at J, with 13 bases between. The CDR3 reads CASSYALGQDYGYTF. The CDR3 DNA reads TGTGCCAGCAGTTACGCCTTGGGGCAGGACTATGGCTACACCTTC.

This clone occurred once. The rearrangement uses TRBV7-9 and TRBJ1-4, with 9 bases fitting TRBD1. The V segment lost 4 bases and the J segment 14 bases; nucleotides outside the gene matches: 11. The CDR3 has 14 amino acids. The germline V gene has CDR1 SEHNR and CDR2 FQNEAQ (reference sequence). In DNA, the CDR3 is TGTGCCAGCAGCTCCGGGACAGGGATCATAGCGCTGTTTTTT. Translation: CASSSGTGIIALFF. The variable domain in full, with the rest retrieved from reference TRBV7-9 and TRBJ1-4, is DTGVSQNPRHKITKRGQNVTFRCDPISEHNRLYWYRQTLGQGPEFLTYFQNEAQLEKSRLLSDRFSAERPKGSFSTLEIQRTEQGDSAMYLCASSSGTGIIALFFGSGTQLSVL.

The rearrangement links TRBV19 to TRBJ1-5, with D uncertain. Germline V gives CDR1 LNHDA, CDR2 SQIVND (reference sequence). This CDR3 region has 15 residues. The germline V and J ends were trimmed by 3 bases and 4 bases, with 13 bases remaining between them. CDR3 in DNA: TGTGCCAGTAGTATTGGGTCAGTTAGAAATCAGCCCCAGCATTTT. This translates into CASSIGSVRNQPQHF.

A single count supports this clone. The V and J genes are TRBV27 and TRBJ1-2; weak D call: TRBD1 (5 bases). The germline gives CDR1 MNHEY, CDR2 SMNVEV (reference sequence). V was pared by 3 bases and J by 4 bases, with 15 bases between. This CDR3 region has 15 residues. CDR3 sequence reads: CASSLVGGGGYGYTF. CDR3 DNA sequence: TGTGCCAGCAGTTTGGTGGGGGGAGGAGGCTATGGCTACACCTTC.

J is TRBJ1-1 and V is TRBV18, with no clear D. The CDR3 covers 14 residues. Germline V lookup: CDR1 KGHSH, CDR2 LQKENI. V was clipped by 3 bases and J by 3 bases, with 11 bases between them. The CDR3 sequence is CASSPRAKDTEAFF. DNA for the CDR3: TGTGCCAGCTCACCGCGTGCCAAGGACACTGAAGCTTTCTTT.

The rearrangement joins TRBV18 to TRBJ1-2; TRBD1 matches 9 bases. Germline V CDR1 and CDR2: KGHSH, LQKENI. This CDR3 has 16 amino acids. Trimming at V came to 1 base and at J to 7 bases, leaving 10 bases not matched to a gene. CDR3 protein: CASSPRFSDRGVGYTF. The CDR3 nucleotides read TGTGCCAGCTCACCACGGTTTTCGGACAGGGGAGTTGGCTACACCTTC.

This rearrangement joins TRBV6-4 to TRBJ2-1, with 9 bases matching TRBD1. Germline-derived CDR1 and CDR2 are MRHNA and SNTAGT. V lost 3 bases to trimming and J lost 3 bases; unmatched junction nucleotides: 3. The CDR3 extends over 15 amino acids. This CDR3 reads CASSEETGGYNEQFF. The CDR3 DNA reads TGTGCCAGCAGTGAGGAGACAGGGGGCTACAATGAGCAGTTCTTC.

The chain joins TRBV2 to TRBJ1-3; TRBD1 might be the D (6 bases). Looked up from germline, CDR1 is SNHLY and CDR2 is FYNNEI. The CDR3 is 15 amino acids. V was trimmed by 4 bases and J by 3 bases, leaving 13 bases between them. CDR3 sequence (DNA): TGTGCCAGCAGTGCCTCGACAGGACTTGGAAACACCATATATTTT. Residues: CASSASTGLGNTIYF.

This sequence joins TRBV19 and TRBJ1-5, with TRBD1 as a possible D gene (6 bases). The V gene's germline CDR1 is LNHDA and CDR2 SQIVND (reference sequence). CDR3 size: 15 residues. Deletions cut 1 base from V and 7 bases from J, with 14 bases between. The CDR3 coding sequence is TGTGCCAGTAGTATAGCATCCACAGGGAGGCAGCCCCAGCATTTT. Protein product: CASSIASTGRQPQHF.

The chain couples TRBV10-3 to TRBJ1-1; weak D call: TRBD1 (5 bases). CDR1 is ENHRY and CDR2 is SYGVKD in the germline V gene. V was clipped by 5 bases and J by 0 bases, with 19 bases between them. This CDR3 is 17 amino acids long. The CDR3 DNA sequence: TGTGCCATCAGTCCTCGTAGTGGGGTAGGGGTGAACACTGAAGCTTTCTTT. Residues: CAISPRSGVGVNTEAFF.

This clone was recorded only once. The chain recombines TRBV5-4 with TRBJ2-3, with 7 nucleotides matching TRBD1. The ends lost 0 bases at V and 3 bases at J; junction bases unmatched: 13. The CDR3 is made up of 18 amino acids. Germline V CDR1 and CDR2: SGHNT, YYREEE (reference sequence). CDR3 in DNA: TGTGCCAGCAGCTTGGGACAGGGAAAACTAATTCGAACAGATACGCAGTATTTT. This gives the protein CASSLGQGKLIRTDTQYF. The variable domain in full, with the rest retrieved from reference TRBV5-4 and TRBJ2-3, is ETGVTQSPTHLIKTRGQQVTLRCSSQSGHNTVSWYQQALGQGPQFIFQYYREEENGRGNFPPRFSGLQFPNYSSELNVNALELDDSALYLCASSLGQGKLIRTDTQYFGPGTRLTVL.